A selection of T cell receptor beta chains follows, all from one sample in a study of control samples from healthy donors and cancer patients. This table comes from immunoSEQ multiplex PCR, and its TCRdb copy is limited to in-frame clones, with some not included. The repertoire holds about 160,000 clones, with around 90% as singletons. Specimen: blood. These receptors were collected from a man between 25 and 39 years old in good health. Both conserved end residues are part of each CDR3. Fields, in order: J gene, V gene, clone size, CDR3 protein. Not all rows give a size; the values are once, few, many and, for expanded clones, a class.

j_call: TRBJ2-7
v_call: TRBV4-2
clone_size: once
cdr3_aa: CASSPGQPYEQYF

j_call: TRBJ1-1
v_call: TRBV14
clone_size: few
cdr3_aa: CASSSRGGQLEKAFF

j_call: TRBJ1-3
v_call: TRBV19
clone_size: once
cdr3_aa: CASRGILSGNTIYF

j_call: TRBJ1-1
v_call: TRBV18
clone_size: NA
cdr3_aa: CASSPGRRTAAEAFF

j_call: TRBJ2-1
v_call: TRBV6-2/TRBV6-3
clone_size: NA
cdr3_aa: CASSYVSGGATNSYNEQFF

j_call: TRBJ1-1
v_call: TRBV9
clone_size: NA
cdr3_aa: CASSGSPTGTEAFF

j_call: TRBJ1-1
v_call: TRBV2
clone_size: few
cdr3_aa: CASRQREGTEAFF

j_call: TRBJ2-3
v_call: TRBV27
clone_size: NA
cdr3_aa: CASSFRREYPDTQYF

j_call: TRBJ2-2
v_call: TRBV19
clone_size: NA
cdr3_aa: CASSISGLAGVDGELFF

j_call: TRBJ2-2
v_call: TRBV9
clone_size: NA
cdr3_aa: CASSVLAGGHTGELFF

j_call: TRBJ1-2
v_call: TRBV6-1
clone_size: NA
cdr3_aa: CASSEGWPGSNYGYTF

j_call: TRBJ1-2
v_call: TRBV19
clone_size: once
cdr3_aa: CASIAGSSWVYGYTF

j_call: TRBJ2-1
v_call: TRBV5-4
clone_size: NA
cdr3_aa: CASSFLFNEQFF

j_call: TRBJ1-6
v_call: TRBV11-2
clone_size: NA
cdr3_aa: CASRFNQGSGSPLHF

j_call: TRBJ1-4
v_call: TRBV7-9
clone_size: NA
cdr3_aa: CASSLEGRGDEKLFF

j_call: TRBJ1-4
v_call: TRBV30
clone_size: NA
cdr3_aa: CAWSRNRGANEKLFF